The clone carrying this T cell receptor beta chain was picked up many times. The antigen is undetermined. Volunteers from a blood bank in Maryland, USA, made up the healthy controls. The unsorted libraries were prepared from 2 million PBMCs (stored at -80 C). The V end lost 2 bases, the J end lost 4 bases, and 18 bases lay between the germline ends. Looked up from germline, CDR1 is LGHDT and CDR2 is YNNKEL (reference sequence). The CDR3 sequence is 16 residues long. This specimen comes from a study of neurological immune-mediated disorders. Overall study findings and caveats: CDR3 amino acid sequences of expanded clones were not shared across subjects, a result suggesting private repertoires in all groups.

With 10-nucleotide random UMIs included, cDNA was synthesized by 5'RACE. TCRdb recomputed calls from the 5' RACE reads with MiXCR, one row per CDR3 protein. Of roughly 60,000 distinct CDR3 sequences in the sample, approximately 10% are singletons; the top ten hold 1.5% to 2%. This receptor was obtained from a man aged 60-69 years in good health. Sequencing was performed on PBMCs. The V call is TRBV3-1, the J call TRBJ2-7; D perhaps matches TRBD1 (6 bases). This CDR3 reads CASSQTTGTIAYEQYF. The CDR3 DNA sequence: TGTGCCAGCAGCCAAACAACCGGGACAATTGCTTACGAGCAGTACTTC.